These 13 T cell receptor beta chains were all obtained from the same sample, sequenced in a study of graft-versus-host responses after intestinal transplantation. These receptors' targets are unknown. The method was immunoSEQ multiplex PCR; TCRdb's version includes in-frame clones alone and lacks a portion of them. The sample contains roughly 90,000 clones, roughly nine tenths of which appear only once. Specimen: unstimulated CD4+ T cells sorted from spleen or lymph node cells, collected before transplant. The receptors were gathered from a human donor who was the organ donor for an intestinal transplant.

The chain couples TRBV2 to TRBJ2-5; D ambiguous. Trimming took 5 bases from V and 5 from J, leaving 9 bases between them. Per the germline V gene, CDR1 is SNHLY and CDR2 is FYNNEI. This CDR3 comprises 12 residues. CDR3 sequence: CASSSESETQYF. The DNA of the CDR3 is TGTGCCAGCAGTTCTGAGTCCGAGACCCAGTACTTC.

The rearrangement links TRBV20-1 to TRBJ1-2, with a weak D call TRBD1 (6 bases). Germline CDR1 reads DFQATT; CDR2 reads SNEGSKA (reference sequence). The CDR3 spans 11 residues. Trimming cost V 4 bases and J 8 bases, with 11 bases left between them. The CDR3 DNA reads TGCAGTGCTACAGGGACAAGGGGCTACACCTTC. Encoded protein: CSATGTRGYTF.

The chain carries TRBV20-1 and TRBJ1-1; perhaps TRBD1 as D (6 bases). Germline CDR1 DFQATT, CDR2 SNEGSKA (reference sequence). V lost 0 bases to trimming and J lost 11 bases, with 10 bases between them. This CDR3 spans 11 amino acids. DNA of the CDR3: TGCAGTGCTAGAGAGACAGGTCTGGCTTTCTTT. Translating gives CSARETGLAFF.

Only a few counts were recorded for this clone. The chain joins TRBV10-2 to TRBJ2-5; 7 nucleotides align to TRBD2. V dropped 4 bases and J dropped 4; count of bases not matched to a gene: 9. The germline V gene encodes CDR1 WSHSY and CDR2 SAAADI. There are 15 residues in the CDR3. CDR3 sequence (DNA): TGCGCCAGCAGTGGGGCGGGAGTGGGGCGAGAGACCCAGTACTTC. Amino acids: CASSGAGVGRETQYF.

This sequence joins TRBV18 and TRBJ2-7; TRBD2 agrees at 10 bases. Germline loops: CDR1 KGHSH, CDR2 LQKENI. This CDR3 contains 15 residues. J was trimmed by 5 bases and V by 5 bases; bases with no gene match: 9. In nucleotides, the CDR3 is TGTGCCAGCTCATCCTTACCAGCGGGAGGGCACGAGCAGTACTTC. Translated: CASSSLPAGGHEQYF.

J is TRBJ1-4 and V is TRBV5-1; 10 bases map to TRBD1. J lost 8 bases, V lost 2 bases, and 9 bases had no gene match. The CDR3 totals 16 residues. Per the germline V gene, CDR1 is SGHRS and CDR2 is YFSETQ. CDR3 nucleotides: TGCGCCAGCAGCTTCCTGGGACAGGGGTTCCGGGAAAAACTGTTTTTT. It codes for CASSFLGQGFREKLFF.

This clone came up a few times. The J gene is TRBJ1-6, the V gene TRBV9; TRBD1 might be the D (6 bases). The CDR3 runs 14 residues. From germline, CDR1 is SGDLS and CDR2 YYNGEE. Trimming shortened V by 4 bases and J by 13 bases, and 18 bases separated the two germline ends. The CDR3 nucleotides are TGTGCCAGCAGCCTGGGGGCCACGGATAAGCCCCTCCACTTT. Amino acid sequence: CASSLGATDKPLHF.

The chain couples TRBV7-2 to TRBJ2-7; TRBD2 aligns across 7 bases. This CDR3 contains 15 residues. Looked up from germline, CDR1 is SGHTA and CDR2 is FQGNSA. The ends lost 5 bases at V and 3 bases at J; junction bases unmatched: 10. CDR3 nucleotide sequence: TGTGCCAGCAGCGTCGAAGCGGGATATTTCTACGAGCAGTACTTC. The encoded protein is CASSVEAGYFYEQYF.

This clone was recorded once. The genes are TRBV15 and TRBJ2-1; 10 bases map to TRBD2. CDR3 length equals 16 residues. Germline V gives CDR1 LNHNV, CDR2 YYDKDF (reference sequence). Unmatched junction bases numbered 8, after V lost 5 bases and J lost 4 bases. CDR3 bases: TGTGCCACCAGCGCATCTAGCGGGAGAATTTACAATGAGCAGTTCTTC. Its protein is CATSASSGRIYNEQFF. Full variable domain (outside the CDR3, taken from reference TRBV15 and TRBJ2-1): DAMVIQNPRYQVTQFGKPVTLSCSQTLNHNVMYWYQQKSSQAPKLLFHYYDKDFNNEADTPDNFQSRRPNTSFCFLDIRSPGLGDTAMYLCATSASSGRIYNEQFFGPGTRLTVL.

This clone was seen once. J is TRBJ2-1 and V is TRBV27, with 7 bases identical to TRBD2. The V and J ends lost 7 bases and 9 bases, in that order; junction bases with no gene match: 27. Germline CDR1 is MNHEY and CDR2 is SMNVEV (reference sequence). The CDR3 consists of 19 residues. The CDR3 nucleotides read TGTGCCAGCACCCCTGGGGGGGATGTAGGACTAGTAGGGCACGGTGAGCAGTTCTTC. Translating gives CASTPGGDVGLVGHGEQFF.

The CDR3 region has the DNA TGTGCCAGCAGCCGAACCTGGTGGGGGCGCTACAATGAGCAGTTCTTC. Translating gives CASSRTWWGRYNEQFF. The rearrangement uses TRBV7-8 and TRBJ2-1; TRBD1 might be the D (6 bases). Germline-derived CDR1 and CDR2 are SGHVS and FQNEAQ. V dropped 5 bases and J dropped 3 bases, with 17 bases sitting between them. This CDR3 spans 16 amino acids.

This chain links TRBV5-1 with TRBJ2-2; TRBD2 might be the D (6 bases). V lost 2 bases to trimming and J lost 3 bases, with 11 bases between them. This CDR3 region has 15 residues. The germline V gene encodes CDR1 SGHRS and CDR2 YFSETQ. The CDR3 region has the DNA TGCGCCAGCAGCTTCCGGGACTGGCACACCGGGGAGCTGTTTTTT. Residues: CASSFRDWHTGELFF.

V is TRBV2 and J is TRBJ2-5; D might be TRBD1 (5 bases). The ends were cut back, 7 bases at V and 2 bases at J, with 11 bases in the middle. This CDR3 has 13 amino acids. Germline CDR1 is SNHLY and CDR2 is FYNNEI. The CDR3 DNA sequence: TGTGCCAGCAACCCCCGACAGCAAGAGACCCAGTACTTC. Its translation is CASNPRQQETQYF.